One sample yielded the 13 T cell receptor beta chains listed below, sequenced in a study of CD8 T cells in ankylosing spondylitis. A single record per CDR3 protein comes from TCRdb applying MiXCR to the 5' RACE reads. Found here are 250,000 or so distinct CDR3 sequences, roughly a quarter of them singletons; the top ten hold 0.5% to 0.65%. Specimen: blood, either unsorted or a sorted T cell fraction (not recorded which). These receptors all come from a male donor with ankylosing spondylitis or in good health (not recorded which).

This clonotype has more than one count but fewer than ten. The V call is TRBV20-1, the J call TRBJ2-3; maybe TRBD1 (5 bases). The V end was cut by 3 bases, the J end by 6 bases, with 16 bases between. CDR1 is DFQATT, CDR2 SNEGSKA, per germline (reference sequence). The CDR3 totals 14 residues. This CDR3 reads CSASGAIQWDTQYF. DNA for the CDR3: TGCAGTGCTAGTGGGGCAATACAATGGGATACGCAGTATTTT.

This clonotype was found a few times. The V and J genes are TRBV30 and TRBJ1-1; 8 positions match TRBD1. The germline V gene encodes CDR1 GTSNPN and CDR2 SVGIG (reference sequence). The CDR3 is made up of 15 amino acids. With V trimmed by 4 bases and J by 0 bases, 7 bases remained unmatched. For the CDR3, the DNA is TGTGCCTGGAAAACAGGGGGTTCTTTGAACACTGAAGCTTTCTTT. This encodes CAWKTGGSLNTEAFF.

This clonotype was counted only a few times. V is TRBV6-1 and J is TRBJ2-5, with a tentative D call TRBD1 (5 bases). The V end was cut by 5 bases, the J end by 4 bases, with 14 bases between. The CDR3 extends over 14 amino acids. Germline CDR1 reads MNHNS; CDR2 reads SASEGT. CDR3 DNA: TGTGCCAGCAGTCGACGGACACTCCGAGAGACCCAGTACTTC. Translation: CASSRRTLRETQYF.

This clonotype occurred many times. The rearrangement links TRBV6-1 to TRBJ1-5, with TRBD1 matching 7 bases. From germline, CDR1 is MNHNS and CDR2 SASEGT. V was clipped by 9 bases and J by 4 bases; unmatched bases: 12. The CDR3 spans 15 residues. The CDR3 coding sequence is TGTGCCAGTGGACCCGAGGGGGCGAAAAATCAGCCCCAGCATTTT. The encoded protein is CASGPEGAKNQPQHF.

This clonotype has a handful of counts. The gene calls are TRBV5-6 and TRBJ1-6; unclear D gene. V was clipped by 0 bases and J by 7 bases, with 11 bases between them. Germline lookup yields CDR1 SGHDT and CDR2 YYEEEE. CDR3 length equals 15 residues. The CDR3 DNA follows: TGTGCCAGCAGCTTGGTGTGGGCTAGGAATTCACCCCTCCACTTT. Its protein product is CASSLVWARNSPLHF. Looking up the rest from reference TRBV5-6 and TRBJ1-6 gives the full variable domain: DAGVTQSPTHLIKTRGQQVTLRCSPKSGHDTVSWYQQALGQGPQFIFQYYEEEERQRGNFPDRFSGHQFPNYSSELNVNALLLGDSALYLCASSLVWARNSPLHFGNGTRLTVT.

This clonotype was seen only a few times. The chain uses TRBV11-1 and TRBJ1-2; D gene unclear. The CDR3 is 19 residues long. The V gene's germline CDR1 is SGHAT and CDR2 FQDESV (reference sequence). Trimming pared 5 bases from V and 1 base from J, leaving 26 bases between. CDR3 coding DNA: TGTGCCAGCAGCCGTAGACGGAGTCGAGATCAAACCGATAACTATGGCTACACCTTC. Its protein is CASSRRRSRDQTDNYGYTF.

The rearrangement joins TRBV6-1 to TRBJ2-2; D is perhaps TRBD1 (5 bases). V was pared by 4 bases and J by 8 bases, with 14 bases between. Germline loops: CDR1 MNHNS, CDR2 SASEGT. The CDR3 loop spans 14 amino acids. The DNA for the CDR3 is TGTGCCAGCAGTGTCCAAGGGGCTTCGGGGGAGCTGTTTTTT. Its translation: CASSVQGASGELFF.

In nucleotides, the CDR3 is TGCAGTGCTTCCAAGTCTAGCGGGGAGGTTGAGCAGTTCTTC. It translates to CSASKSSGEVEQFF. The gene calls are TRBV20-1 and TRBJ2-1, with 9 bases that match TRBD2. Germline V gives CDR1 DFQATT, CDR2 SNEGSKA (reference sequence). This CDR3 is 14 amino acids long. Losses at the gene ends were 5 bases for V and 9 bases for J; bases not matched to a gene: 11.

In this sample, this clonotype turned up many times. The chain is built from TRBV28 and TRBJ1-1, with a weak D call TRBD1 (6 bases). Trimming removed 5 bases at V and 5 bases at J, with 21 bases between. The CDR3 contains 16 residues. Germline lookup yields CDR1 MDHEN and CDR2 SYDVKM. CDR3 region: CASSMGGARFGTEAFF. Here the CDR3 DNA reads TGTGCCAGCAGTATGGGGGGGGCGCGGTTCGGTACTGAAGCTTTCTTT.

The chain carries TRBV29-1 and TRBJ2-2, with 10 bases aligning to TRBD1. Germline CDR1 reads SQVTM; CDR2 reads ANQGSEA. With V trimmed by 4 bases and J by 6 bases, 5 bases remained unmatched. There are 14 residues in the CDR3. The CDR3 sequence is CSVGDRGSSGELFF. CDR3 nucleotides: TGCAGCGTTGGGGACAGGGGATCTTCCGGGGAGCTGTTTTTT.

The DNA of the CDR3 is TGTGCCAGCTCACCTTTGGACAGGGGTGGCACAGATACGCAGTATTTT. It specifies CASSPLDRGGTDTQYF. J is TRBJ2-3 and V is TRBV18; 9 nucleotides line up with TRBD1. V lost 3 bases to trimming and J lost 1 base; unmatched junction nucleotides: 5. The CDR3 consists of 16 residues. Germline V gene data show CDR1 as KGHSH and CDR2 as LQKENI.

J is TRBJ2-7 and V is TRBV6-1; the D gene is possibly TRBD1 (5 bases). The germline V gene has CDR1 MNHNS and CDR2 SASEGT. The CDR3 has 14 residues. Trimming took 6 bases from V and 2 from J, leaving 14 bases between them. The CDR3 sequence is CASSWKTDPYEQYF. DNA of the CDR3: TGTGCCAGCAGCTGGAAGACAGACCCCTACGAGCAGTACTTC.

This chain links TRBV6-5 with TRBJ2-7; perhaps TRBD2 as D (5 bases). Trimming took off 7 bases at V and 4 bases at J, with 8 bases between the two ends. Germline CDR1 reads MNHEY; CDR2 reads SVGAGI. The CDR3 length is 11 residues. CDR3: CASTRGYEQYF. The CDR3 bases are TGTGCCAGCACCCGCGGGTACGAGCAGTACTTC.